These 19 T cell receptor beta chains were all obtained from the same sample, sequenced in a study of CD8 T cells in Susac syndrome. The RNA, roughly 0.45 to 1 ug, was put through reverse transcription using random hexamers. TCRdb re-analysed the immunoSEQ multiplex PCR reads in MiXCR, keeping a single row per CDR3 protein. The profile shows about 90,000 distinct CDR3 sequences, 96% of them singletons. The sequencing sample was made of CD8+ T cells from PBMCs. The receptors come from a human donor with Susac syndrome.

J is TRBJ2-1 and V is TRBV7-6; 8 bases match TRBD2. This CDR3 spans 15 amino acids. CDR1 is SGHVS, CDR2 FNYEAQ, per germline. V shed 5 bases and J 4 bases; nucleotides not matched to a gene: 7. In DNA, the CDR3 is TGTGCCAGCAGCATAACGGGGGGGGTTTACAATGAGCAGTTCTTC. This sequence encodes CASSITGGVYNEQFF.

The rearrangement links TRBV20-1 to TRBJ1-4; no clear D gene. The V gene's germline CDR1 is DFQATT and CDR2 SNEGSKA (reference sequence). CDR3 length: 12 residues. V was pared by 4 bases and J by 5 bases, with 8 bases between. This chain's CDR3 is CSAMRANEKLFF. The CDR3 DNA reads TGCAGTGCTATGCGCGCAAATGAAAAACTGTTTTTT.

The chain has TRBV20-1 and TRBJ2-5; TRBD1 aligns across 8 bases. Germline assignment: CDR1 DFQATT and CDR2 SNEGSKA (reference sequence). The J segment lost 5 bases and the V segment lost 5 bases, leaving 10 bases of the junction unmatched. CDR3 size: 14 residues. The CDR3: CSAHQPGGWETQYF. For the CDR3, the DNA is TGCAGTGCTCATCAGCCAGGGGGCTGGGAGACCCAGTACTTC.

The rearrangement links TRBV27 to TRBJ1-2; D gene ambiguous. There are 15 residues in the CDR3. Trimming cost V 2 bases and J 5 bases, with 15 bases left between them. Germline CDR1 MNHEY, CDR2 SMNVEV (reference sequence). CDR3 in amino acids: CASSLNGDIGYGYTF. The CDR3 DNA reads TGTGCCAGCAGTTTAAACGGAGACATAGGGTATGGCTACACCTTC.

This chain links TRBV20-1 with TRBJ2-7, with D possibly TRBD2 on 6 matching bases. Per germline, CDR1 DFQATT and CDR2 SNEGSKA (reference sequence). The CDR3 is 15 amino acids. V lost 0 bases and J lost 9, with 21 bases in between. The CDR3 spells CSARDAGSPGNTQYF. CDR3 DNA sequence: TGCAGTGCTAGAGATGCGGGGTCCCCCGGGAATACGCAGTACTTC.

The sample holds one count of this clonotype. The chain recombines TRBV4-3 with TRBJ1-6, with D hard to call. Germline CDR1 LGHNA, CDR2 YSLEER. The CDR3 loop spans 15 amino acids. Trimming took 0 bases from V and 10 from J, leaving 13 bases between them. The CDR3 nucleotides read TGCGCCAGCAGCCAAGATTTTAGAGGGTCGTCACCCCTCCACTTT. Translating it yields CASSQDFRGSSPLHF.

This rearrangement joins TRBV24-1 to TRBJ2-1; possible D gene TRBD1, 6 bases. Germline lookup yields CDR1 KGHDR and CDR2 SFDVKD. CDR3 size: 15 residues. V dropped 0 bases and J dropped 10 bases, with 15 bases sitting between them. CDR3 loop: CATSDLGQGPREQFF. CDR3 sequence (DNA): TGTGCCACCAGTGATTTGGGGCAGGGGCCGCGAGAGCAGTTCTTC.

This clonotype has more than one count but fewer than ten. The chain recombines TRBV11-2 with TRBJ1-2; D unresolved. The CDR3 runs 14 residues. V dropped 7 bases and J dropped 1 base, with 13 bases sitting between them. Germline loops: CDR1 SGHAT, CDR2 FQNNGV. CDR3 amino acids: CASTLERLNYGYTF. For the CDR3, the DNA is TGTGCCAGCACCCTGGAAAGGCTTAACTATGGCTACACCTTC. Combining the CDR3 with reference TRBV11-2 and TRBJ1-2 gives the whole variable domain EAGVAQSPRYKIIEKRQSVAFWCNPISGHATLYWYQQILGQGPKLLIQFQNNGVVDDSQLPKDRFSAERLKGVDSTLKIQPAKLEDSAVYLCASTLERLNYGYTFGSGTRLTVV.

This CDR3 is CASSLDRAGGELFF. The CDR3 nucleotides read TGTGCCAGCAGCTTGGACAGGGCGGGCGGGGAGCTGTTTTTT. J is TRBJ2-2 and V is TRBV5-4; TRBD1 is a possible D gene (6 bases). Germline CDR1 reads SGHNT; CDR2 reads YYREEE (reference sequence). The CDR3 contains 14 residues. V gave up 0 bases and J gave up 7 bases, with 10 bases separating them.

This clonotype was observed once. The V and J genes are TRBV6-5 and TRBJ2-3; D not resolved. V was clipped by 5 bases and J by 3 bases, with 9 bases between them. Germline CDR1 and CDR2: MNHEY and SVGAGI. The CDR3 contains 13 residues. The CDR3 nucleotides read TGTGCCAGCAGTGACCGCCATACAGATACGCAGTATTTT. This encodes CASSDRHTDTQYF.

The chain carries TRBV5-1 and TRBJ2-7; possible D gene TRBD1, 5 bases. The CDR3 consists of 13 residues. CDR1 and CDR2 from the germline V gene are SGHRS and YFSETQ. The V end lost 0 bases, the J end lost 3 bases, and 7 bases lay between the germline ends. CDR3 loop: CASSLDDSYEQYF. The CDR3 nucleotides are TGCGCCAGCAGCTTGGATGACAGCTACGAGCAGTACTTC.

V and J are TRBV12-3 or TRBV12-4 and TRBJ1-1; D may be TRBD1 (5 bases). The V end lost 5 bases, the J end lost 3 bases, and 16 bases lay between the germline ends. The CDR3 loop spans 15 amino acids. CDR3 in amino acids: CASSPSGIGDTEAFF. The CDR3 DNA reads TGTGCCAGCAGTCCTTCAGGGATAGGAGACACTGAAGCTTTCTTT.

The J gene is TRBJ1-1, the V gene TRBV30, with unresolved D. The V end was cut by 0 bases, the J end by 5 bases, with 16 bases between. CDR1 is GTSNPN, CDR2 SVGIG, per germline (reference sequence). This CDR3 is built from 15 residues. CDR3 coding DNA: TGTGCCTGGAGTGTAATTGACTTTCCGGGGACTGAAGCTTTCTTT. As protein: CAWSVIDFPGTEAFF.

The chain uses TRBV3-1 and TRBJ1-2; no clear D. Germline V CDR1 and CDR2: LGHDT, YNNKEL (reference sequence). The CDR3 is 11 amino acids. The ends were cut back, 1 base at V and 4 bases at J, with 1 base in the middle. CDR3 region: CASSQGYGYTF. The CDR3 DNA sequence: TGTGCCAGCAGCCAAGGCTATGGCTACACCTTC.

The V call is TRBV5-1, the J call TRBJ2-3, with D maybe TRBD2 (8 bases). The V end was cut by 0 bases, the J end by 5 bases, with 19 bases between. Germline loops: CDR1 SGHRS, CDR2 YFSETQ. The CDR3 loop spans 17 amino acids. The CDR3 nucleotides are TGCGCCAGCAGCTTGGCCGGGAGGGGGCGAGGGTTAGATACGCAGTATTTT. This gives the protein CASSLAGRGRGLDTQYF.

The count of this clonotype is one. The chain has TRBV3-1 and TRBJ1-6; D remains unclear. Trimming pared 2 bases from V and 7 bases from J, leaving 9 bases between. CDR3 length equals 14 residues. The germline CDR1 and CDR2 sequences are LGHDT and YNNKEL (reference sequence). The CDR3 spells CASSQKAENSPLHF. The CDR3 nucleotides are TGTGCCAGCAGCCAAAAGGCCGAGAATTCACCCCTCCACTTT. Supplemented by reference TRBV3-1 and TRBJ1-6, the full variable domain reads DTAVSQTPKYLVTQMGNDKSIKCEQNLGHDTMYWYKQDSKKFLKIMFSYNNKELIINETVPNRFSPKSPDKAHLNLHINSLELGDSAVYFCASSQKAENSPLHFGNGTRLTVT.

In DNA form, the CDR3 reads TGCAGTGTCCCTTGGAACACTGAAGCTTTCTTT. Its translation: CSVPWNTEAFF. The chain carries TRBV20-1 and TRBJ1-1; no reliable D call. The CDR3 totals 11 residues. V lost 7 bases and J 1 base, leaving 7 bases between the germline ends. Germline CDR1 reads DFQATT; CDR2 reads SNEGSKA (reference sequence).

The V and J genes are TRBV3-1 and TRBJ2-5; D is undetermined. Per germline, CDR1 LGHDT and CDR2 YNNKEL (reference sequence). V gave up 0 bases and J gave up 3 bases, with 11 bases separating them. The CDR3 consists of 15 residues. CDR3 protein: CASSQEAAVKETQYF. The CDR3 DNA is TGTGCCAGCAGCCAAGAGGCGGCAGTGAAAGAGACCCAGTACTTC.

The CDR3, as DNA: TGTGCCAGCATCCCTGGGACAGAAGAGACCCAGTACTTC. It codes for CASIPGTEETQYF. The V and J genes are TRBV12-3 or TRBV12-4 and TRBJ2-5, with 7 bases that match TRBD1. The CDR3 covers 13 residues. J was trimmed by 3 bases and V by 7 bases; bases with no gene match: 5.